The source of this TCR beta chain is a study of blood T cells in healthy people across ages. This clonotype is a singleton in its sample. Alongside a J-beta primer mix, a sample-barcoded 5' primer served in a second PCR lasting about 7 to 11 cycles. TCRdb recomputed calls from the 5' RACE reads with MiXCR, one row per CDR3 protein. There are 750,000 to 1,000,000 distinct CDR3 sequences in the sample; 25% to 30% occur only once, and roughly 10% lies in the top ten. V trimming: 6 bases; J trimming: 0 bases; junction bases outside the gene matches: 16. This CDR3 contains 20 residues. The same specimen was also included in a second study, on T cells of mothers and their children. That report notes: Within related and unrelated pairs, thymic selection shapes TCR recombination output in a similar way.

The source is a woman in her 40s in good health. Material for sequencing was blood. The rearrangement links TRBV12-3 or TRBV12-4 to TRBJ1-5; 11 bases match TRBD1. In DNA form, the CDR3 reads TGTGCCAGCAGAAAGTACCAACTGGGACAGGGGGATTATAGCAATCAGCCCCAGCATTTT. Protein product: CASRKYQLGQGDYSNQPQHF.